This TCR beta chain is from a study of T cell changes during pregnancy in multiple sclerosis. The V end lost 5 bases, the J end lost 0 bases, and 11 bases lay between the germline ends. The CDR3 is made up of 16 amino acids. In germline, CDR1 is SEHNR, CDR2 FQNEAQ (reference sequence). The table came from immunoSEQ multiplex PCR; TCRdb's copy has only in-frame clones and leaves some out. This sample has about 110,000 clones; roughly nine tenths occur once, and the top ten carry 1.6%. V is TRBV7-9 and J is TRBJ2-6; D is undetermined. The receptor was isolated from a female donor with multiple sclerosis, enrolled in a pregnancy study. The sample in question was peripheral blood, obtained before pregnancy. Here the CDR3 DNA reads TGTGCCAGCAGCCCAACGCGGATCTCTGGGGCCAACGTCCTGACTTTC. Translation gives CASSPTRISGANVLTF.